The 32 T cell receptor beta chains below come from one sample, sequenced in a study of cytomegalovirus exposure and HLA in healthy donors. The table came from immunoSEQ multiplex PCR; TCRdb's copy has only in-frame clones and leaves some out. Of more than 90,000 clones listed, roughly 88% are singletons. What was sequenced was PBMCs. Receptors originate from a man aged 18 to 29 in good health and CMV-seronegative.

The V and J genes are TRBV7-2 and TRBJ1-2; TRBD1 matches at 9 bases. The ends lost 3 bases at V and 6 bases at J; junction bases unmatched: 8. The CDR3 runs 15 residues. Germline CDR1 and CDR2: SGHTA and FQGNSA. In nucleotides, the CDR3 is TGTGCCAGCAGCTTTCGTTCCGGACAGGGGAATGGCTACACCTTC. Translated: CASSFRSGQGNGYTF.

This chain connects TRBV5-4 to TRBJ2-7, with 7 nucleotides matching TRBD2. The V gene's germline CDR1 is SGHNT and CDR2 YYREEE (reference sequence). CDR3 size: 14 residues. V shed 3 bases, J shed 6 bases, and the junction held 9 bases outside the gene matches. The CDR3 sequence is CASSWSGIPSEQYF. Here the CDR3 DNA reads TGTGCCAGCAGCTGGAGCGGGATCCCTTCCGAGCAGTACTTC.

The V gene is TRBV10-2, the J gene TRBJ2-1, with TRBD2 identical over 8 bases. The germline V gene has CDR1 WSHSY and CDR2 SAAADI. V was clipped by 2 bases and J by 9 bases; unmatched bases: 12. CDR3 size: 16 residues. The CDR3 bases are TGCGCCAGCAGTGAGACCCCGGGAGGGCCATCGGCTGAGCAGTTCTTC. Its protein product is CASSETPGGPSAEQFF.

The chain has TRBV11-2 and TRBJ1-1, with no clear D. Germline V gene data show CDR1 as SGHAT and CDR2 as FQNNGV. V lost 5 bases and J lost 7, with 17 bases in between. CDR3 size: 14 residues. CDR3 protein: CASSLPGRSGEAFF. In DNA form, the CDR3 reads TGTGCCAGCAGCCTCCCTGGGAGGTCGGGTGAAGCTTTCTTT. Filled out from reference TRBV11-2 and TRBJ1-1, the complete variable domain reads EAGVAQSPRYKIIEKRQSVAFWCNPISGHATLYWYQQILGQGPKLLIQFQNNGVVDDSQLPKDRFSAERLKGVDSTLKIQPAKLEDSAVYLCASSLPGRSGEAFFGQGTRLTVV.

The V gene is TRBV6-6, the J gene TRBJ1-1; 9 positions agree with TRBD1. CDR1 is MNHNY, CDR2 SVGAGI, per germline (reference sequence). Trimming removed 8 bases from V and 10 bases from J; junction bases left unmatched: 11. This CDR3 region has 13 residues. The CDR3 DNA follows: TGTGCCAGCGGAACAGCTACAGGGGGCTTAGCTTTCTTT. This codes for CASGTATGGLAFF.

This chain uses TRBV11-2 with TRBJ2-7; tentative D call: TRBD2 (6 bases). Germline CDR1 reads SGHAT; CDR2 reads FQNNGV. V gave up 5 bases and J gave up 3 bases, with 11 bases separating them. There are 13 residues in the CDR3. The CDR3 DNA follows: TGTGCCAGCAGCGACGGGGGAGGCTACGAGCAGTACTTC. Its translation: CASSDGGGYEQYF.

The CDR3: CASSLGVNPRHTEAFF. The CDR3 bases are TGTGCCAGCAGCTTAGGTGTCAACCCGCGCCACACTGAAGCTTTCTTT. The chain carries TRBV7-9 and TRBJ1-1; D uncertain. Germline V gives CDR1 SEHNR, CDR2 FQNEAQ (reference sequence). This CDR3 contains 16 residues. Trimming removed 1 base from V and 3 bases from J, with 15 bases in between.

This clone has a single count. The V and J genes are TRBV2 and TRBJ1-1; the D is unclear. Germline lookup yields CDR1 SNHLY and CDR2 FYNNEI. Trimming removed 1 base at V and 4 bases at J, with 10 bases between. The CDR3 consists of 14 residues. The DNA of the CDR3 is TGTGCCAGCAGTGAAGAAGAGGGTATCACTGAAGCTTTCTTT. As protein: CASSEEEGITEAFF.

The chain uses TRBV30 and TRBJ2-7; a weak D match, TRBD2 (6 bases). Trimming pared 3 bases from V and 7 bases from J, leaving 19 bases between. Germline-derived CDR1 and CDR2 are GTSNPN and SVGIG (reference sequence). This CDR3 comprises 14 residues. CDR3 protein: CAWSLGGTGGEQYF. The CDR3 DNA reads TGTGCCTGGAGCCTCGGAGGGACTGGTGGAGAGCAGTACTTC. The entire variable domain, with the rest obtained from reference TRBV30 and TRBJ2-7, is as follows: SQTIHQWPATLVQPVGSPLSLECTVEGTSNPNLYWYRQAAGRGLQLLFYSVGIGQISSEVPQNLSASRPQDRQFILSSKKLLLSDSGFYLCAWSLGGTGGEQYFGPGTRLTVT.

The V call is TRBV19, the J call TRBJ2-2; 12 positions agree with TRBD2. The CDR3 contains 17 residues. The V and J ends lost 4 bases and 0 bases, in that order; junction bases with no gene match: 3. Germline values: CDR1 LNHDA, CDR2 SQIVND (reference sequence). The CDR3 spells CASSTRLAGANTGELFF. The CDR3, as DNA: TGTGCCAGTAGTACTCGACTAGCGGGGGCGAACACCGGGGAGCTGTTTTTT.

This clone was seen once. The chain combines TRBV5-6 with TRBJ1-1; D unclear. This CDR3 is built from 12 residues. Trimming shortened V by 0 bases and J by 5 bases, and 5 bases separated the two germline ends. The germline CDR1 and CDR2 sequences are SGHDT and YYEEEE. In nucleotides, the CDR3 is TGTGCCAGCAGCTTGGCCGTGACTGAAGCTTTCTTT. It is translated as CASSLAVTEAFF.

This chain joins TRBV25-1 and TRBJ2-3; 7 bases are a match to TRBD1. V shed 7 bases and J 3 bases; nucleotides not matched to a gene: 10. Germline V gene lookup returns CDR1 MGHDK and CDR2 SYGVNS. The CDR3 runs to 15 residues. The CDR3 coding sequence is TGTGCCAGCACCCCGACAGGGTTCGAGACAGATACGCAGTATTTT. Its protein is CASTPTGFETDTQYF. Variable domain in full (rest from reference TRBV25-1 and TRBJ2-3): EADIYQTPRYLVIGTGKKITLECSQTMGHDKMYWYQQDPGMELHLIHYSYGVNSTEKGDLSSESTVSRIRTEHFPLTLESARPSHTSQYLCASTPTGFETDTQYFGPGTRLTVL.

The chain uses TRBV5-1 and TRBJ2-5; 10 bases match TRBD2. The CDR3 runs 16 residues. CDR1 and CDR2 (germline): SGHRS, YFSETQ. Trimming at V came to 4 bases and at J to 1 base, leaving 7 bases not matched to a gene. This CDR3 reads CASSPRLAGTQETQYF. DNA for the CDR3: TGCGCCAGCAGCCCCAGACTAGCGGGTACCCAAGAGACCCAGTACTTC.

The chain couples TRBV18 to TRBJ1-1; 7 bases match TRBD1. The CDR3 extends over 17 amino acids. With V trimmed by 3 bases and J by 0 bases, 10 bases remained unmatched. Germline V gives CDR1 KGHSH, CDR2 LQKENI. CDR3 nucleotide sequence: TGTGCCAGCTCACCCCAGGGGGTTGGGGGGATGAACACTGAAGCTTTCTTT. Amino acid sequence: CASSPQGVGGMNTEAFF.

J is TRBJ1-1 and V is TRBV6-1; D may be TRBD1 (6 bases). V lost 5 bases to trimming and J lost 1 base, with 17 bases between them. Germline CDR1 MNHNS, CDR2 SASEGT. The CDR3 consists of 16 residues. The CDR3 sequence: CASSKEPDRRNTEAFF. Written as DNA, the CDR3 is TGTGCCAGCAGTAAAGAACCCGACAGGAGGAACACTGAAGCTTTCTTT.

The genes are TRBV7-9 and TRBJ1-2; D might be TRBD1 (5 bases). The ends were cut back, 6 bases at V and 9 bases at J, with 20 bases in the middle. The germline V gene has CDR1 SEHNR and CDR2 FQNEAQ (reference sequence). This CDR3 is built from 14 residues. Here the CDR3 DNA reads TGTGCCAGCAGTACAGACGGGACGGCGGGGAGCTACACCTTC. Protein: CASSTDGTAGSYTF.

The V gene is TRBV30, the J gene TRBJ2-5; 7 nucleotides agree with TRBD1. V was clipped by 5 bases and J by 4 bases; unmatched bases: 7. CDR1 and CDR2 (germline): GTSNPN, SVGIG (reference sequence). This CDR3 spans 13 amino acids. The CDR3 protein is CAWDTGVGETQYF. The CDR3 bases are TGTGCCTGGGACACAGGGGTGGGAGAGACCCAGTACTTC.

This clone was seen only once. CDR3 residues: CASSLGRNEQVDTQYF. The CDR3 DNA follows: TGCGCCAGCAGCTTGGGACGGAACGAACAGGTAGATACGCAGTATTTT. The rearrangement joins TRBV5-1 to TRBJ2-3; tentatively, D is TRBD1 (5 bases). The CDR3 consists of 16 residues. V was shortened by 0 bases and J by 5 bases, with 16 bases between the two germline ends. The germline V gene has CDR1 SGHRS and CDR2 YFSETQ.

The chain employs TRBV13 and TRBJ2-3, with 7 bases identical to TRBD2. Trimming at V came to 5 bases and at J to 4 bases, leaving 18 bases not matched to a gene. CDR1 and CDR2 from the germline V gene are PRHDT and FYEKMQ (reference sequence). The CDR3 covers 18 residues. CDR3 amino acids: CASSRRRLRTRDPDTQYF. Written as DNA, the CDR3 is TGTGCCAGCAGCCGACGAAGATTACGGACTAGGGACCCAGATACGCAGTATTTT.

The CDR3 is CAWSAPRQGAFTDTQYF. The CDR3 DNA follows: TGTGCCTGGAGTGCCCCTCGACAGGGGGCTTTTACAGATACGCAGTATTTT. The rearrangement joins TRBV30 to TRBJ2-3; 10 bases are shared with TRBD1. J was trimmed by 3 bases and V by 1 base; bases with no gene match: 10. The CDR3 has 17 amino acids. Germline-derived CDR1 and CDR2 are GTSNPN and SVGIG (reference sequence).

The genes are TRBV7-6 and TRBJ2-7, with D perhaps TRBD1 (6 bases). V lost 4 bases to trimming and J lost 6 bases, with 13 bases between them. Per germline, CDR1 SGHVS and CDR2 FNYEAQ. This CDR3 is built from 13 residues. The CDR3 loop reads CASSSRDIGEQYF. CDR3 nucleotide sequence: TGTGCCAGCAGCTCCCGGGACATTGGCGAGCAGTACTTC.

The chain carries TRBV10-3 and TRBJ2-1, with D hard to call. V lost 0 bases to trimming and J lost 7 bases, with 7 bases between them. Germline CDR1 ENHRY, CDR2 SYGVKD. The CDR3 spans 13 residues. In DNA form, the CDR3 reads TGTGCCATCAGTGAGTCTGCAGATAATGAGCAGTTCTTC. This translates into CAISESADNEQFF.

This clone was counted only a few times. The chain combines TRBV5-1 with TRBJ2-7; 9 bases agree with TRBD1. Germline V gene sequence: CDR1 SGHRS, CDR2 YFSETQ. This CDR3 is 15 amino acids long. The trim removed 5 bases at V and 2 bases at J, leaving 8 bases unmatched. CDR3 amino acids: CASSGGTGRPYEQYF. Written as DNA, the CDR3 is TGCGCCAGCAGTGGAGGGACAGGGCGACCCTACGAGCAGTACTTC. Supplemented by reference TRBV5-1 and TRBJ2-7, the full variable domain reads KAGVTQTPRYLIKTRGQQVTLSCSPISGHRSVSWYQQTPGQGLQFLFEYFSETQRNKGNFPGRFSGRQFSNSRSEMNVSTLELGDSALYLCASSGGTGRPYEQYFGPGTRLTVT.

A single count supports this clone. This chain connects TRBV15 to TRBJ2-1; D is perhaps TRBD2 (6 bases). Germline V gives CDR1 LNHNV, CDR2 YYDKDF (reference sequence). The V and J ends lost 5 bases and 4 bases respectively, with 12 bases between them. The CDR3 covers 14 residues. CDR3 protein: CATSAGTMYNEQFF. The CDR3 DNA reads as TGTGCCACCAGCGCGGGAACCATGTACAATGAGCAGTTCTTC.

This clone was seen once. CDR3 bases: TGTGCCAGTAGTATGGAGCCCTTACCCTCCTACGAGCAGTACTTC. Amino acids: CASSMEPLPSYEQYF. J is TRBJ2-7 and V is TRBV19; no reliable D call. The CDR3 has 15 amino acids. From germline, CDR1 is LNHDA and CDR2 SQIVND (reference sequence). The V end was cut by 3 bases, the J end by 0 bases, with 12 bases between. Looking up the rest from reference TRBV19 and TRBJ2-7 gives the full variable domain: DGGITQSPKYLFRKEGQNVTLSCEQNLNHDAMYWYRQDPGQGLRLIYYSQIVNDFQKGDIAEGYSVSREKKESFPLTVTSAQKNPTAFYLCASSMEPLPSYEQYFGPGTRLTVT.

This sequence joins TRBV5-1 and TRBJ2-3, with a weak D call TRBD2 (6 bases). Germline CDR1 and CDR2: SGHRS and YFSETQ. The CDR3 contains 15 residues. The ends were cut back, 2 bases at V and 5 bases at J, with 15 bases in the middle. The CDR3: CASSFLERRGDTQYF. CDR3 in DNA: TGCGCCAGCAGCTTTTTGGAACGGCGGGGAGATACGCAGTATTTT. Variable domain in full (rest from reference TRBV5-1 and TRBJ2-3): KAGVTQTPRYLIKTRGQQVTLSCSPISGHRSVSWYQQTPGQGLQFLFEYFSETQRNKGNFPGRFSGRQFSNSRSEMNVSTLELGDSALYLCASSFLERRGDTQYFGPGTRLTVL.

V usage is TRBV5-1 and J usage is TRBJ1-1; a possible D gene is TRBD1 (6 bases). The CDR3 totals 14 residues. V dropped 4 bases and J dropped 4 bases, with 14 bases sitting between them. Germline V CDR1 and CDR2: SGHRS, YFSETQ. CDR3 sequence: CASSLGAESTEAFF. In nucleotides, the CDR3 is TGCGCCAGCAGCCTGGGGGCAGAGAGCACTGAAGCTTTCTTT.

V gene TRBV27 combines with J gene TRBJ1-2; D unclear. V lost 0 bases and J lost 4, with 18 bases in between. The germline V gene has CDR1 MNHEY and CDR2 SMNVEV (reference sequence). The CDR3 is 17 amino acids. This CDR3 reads CASSLSPRHWRIYGYTF. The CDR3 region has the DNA TGTGCCAGCAGTTTATCCCCGAGACACTGGAGGATCTATGGCTACACCTTC.

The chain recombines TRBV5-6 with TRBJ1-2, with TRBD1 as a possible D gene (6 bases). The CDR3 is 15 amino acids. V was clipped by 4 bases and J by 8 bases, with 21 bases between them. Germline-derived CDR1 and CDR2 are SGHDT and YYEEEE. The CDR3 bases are TGTGCCAGCAGCGCTGGACAGACGGCAGGTCGGGGCTACACCTTC. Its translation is CASSAGQTAGRGYTF.

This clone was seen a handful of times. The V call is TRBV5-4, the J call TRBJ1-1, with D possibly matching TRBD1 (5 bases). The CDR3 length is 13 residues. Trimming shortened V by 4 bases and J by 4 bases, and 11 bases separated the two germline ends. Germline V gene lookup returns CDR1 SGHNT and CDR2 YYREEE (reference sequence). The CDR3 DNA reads TGTGCCAGCAGCCTATCCGGGGGCACTGAAGCTTTCTTT. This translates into CASSLSGGTEAFF.

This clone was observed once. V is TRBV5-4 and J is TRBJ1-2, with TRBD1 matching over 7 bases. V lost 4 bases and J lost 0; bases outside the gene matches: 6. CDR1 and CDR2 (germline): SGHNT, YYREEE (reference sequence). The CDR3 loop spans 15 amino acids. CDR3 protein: CASSRWDSSNYGYTF. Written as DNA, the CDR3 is TGTGCCAGCAGCCGATGGGACAGTTCTAACTATGGCTACACCTTC.

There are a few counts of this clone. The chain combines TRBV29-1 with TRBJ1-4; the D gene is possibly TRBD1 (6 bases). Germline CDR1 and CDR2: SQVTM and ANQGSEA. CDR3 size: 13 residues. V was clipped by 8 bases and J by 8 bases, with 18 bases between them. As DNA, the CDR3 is TGCAGCTATACATCCGGGACAAGAGAAAAACTGTTTTTT. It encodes CSYTSGTREKLFF.